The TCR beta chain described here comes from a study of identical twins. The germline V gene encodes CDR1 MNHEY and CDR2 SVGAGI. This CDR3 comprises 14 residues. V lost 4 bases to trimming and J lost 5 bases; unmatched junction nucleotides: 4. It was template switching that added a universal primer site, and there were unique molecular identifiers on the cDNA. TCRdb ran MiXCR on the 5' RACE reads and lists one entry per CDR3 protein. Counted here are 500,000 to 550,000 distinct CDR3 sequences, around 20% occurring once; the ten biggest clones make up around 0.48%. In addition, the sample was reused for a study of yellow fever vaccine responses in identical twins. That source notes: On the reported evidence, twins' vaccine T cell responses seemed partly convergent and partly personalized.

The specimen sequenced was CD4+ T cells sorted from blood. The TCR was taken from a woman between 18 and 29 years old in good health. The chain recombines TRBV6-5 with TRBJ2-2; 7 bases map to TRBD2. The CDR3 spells CASSSHGGTGELFF. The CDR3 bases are TGTGCCAGCAGTTCCCACGGGGGGACCGGGGAGCTGTTTTTT.